This T cell receptor beta chain was recorded in a study of blood T cell repertoires in COVID-19 (dated by TCRdb to the early 2020s). Study-wide context: Samples covering the acute and convalescent phases of COVID-19 were provided by collaborators in the United States, Italy and Spain. The material from the prospective study consisted of cDNA or gDNA derived from T cells, B-cell-depleted T cells, or PBMCs. The repertoires were released in a freely available public database meant as a resource for research on the immune response to SARS-CoV-2. The dataset comprised deeply sampled blood TCRbeta repertoires from subjects exposed to, actively infected with, or recovered from COVID-19. Where HLA class I and class II types were available, the types were taken from metadata supplied by the sample provider, not from assay-based typing. The samples were drawn from the first 160 participants of the ongoing ImmuneRACE study and from 950 to 1,500 subjects provided by 6 global collaborators. The sample metadata nearly always contained a de-identified subject ID, COVID-19 status, age in years and sex.

The paper as a whole reports these results and caveats: How much clinical and demographic metadata was included differed by source and by participant, and the metadata was provided uncurated.

The table lists this clone with a few counts. Its antigen remains undetermined. No clone much larger than this one lies a single base away; base qualities are absent. TCRbeta CDR3 regions were amplified from genomic DNA using the immunoSEQ Assay, a bias-controlled multiplex PCR. The published analysis was carried out like this. The number of nucleated cells in each sample was estimated by amplification of reference gene primers within the assay. To quantify the absolute abundance of each unique TCRbeta CDR3 rearrangement, sequence reads were collapsed and filtered. For each sample, productive Simpson clonality was calculated by taking the square root of Simpson's diversity index across productive rearrangements. TCRdb carries this immuneACCESS record with in-frame sequences only. Its versions omit some clonotypes, under half of them owing to an unresolved V gene in the studies checked, with the rest unexplained. D and trimming were read from the DNA, whereas the V and J calls and clone size are those reported in that table. The sample table shows over 55,000 clones, and 87% are seen once. The ten largest make up 22% of the sample.

CDR1 is given as GTSNPN and CDR2 as SVGIG, both from the germline V gene (reference sequence). Relative to germline, V is missing 8 bases and J is missing 3 bases, with 10 bases of the junction outside any gene match. The CDR3 spans 15 residues, from the cysteine through the phenylalanine. Only CDR3 DNA remains: 45 bases, in frame from the first base. At one collaborating source in Seattle, patients were enrolled during active infection and were followed longitudinally through the course of disease. The collaborating institutions used their own protocols to collect whole blood in K2EDTA tubes. For TCRbeta analysis, collaborator samples were shipped as frozen whole blood, as isolated PBMCs, or as DNA extracted from either sample type.

The chain is made from TRBV30 and TRBJ1-4, with 9 bases aligning to TRBD1. The sequence was collected from a woman older than 75 with COVID-19, enrolled during active disease. The sequenced material came from peripheral blood. The DNA sequence is given as TGTGCCGTACAGGGGGCAGGGCGGTCTAATGAAAAACTGTTTTTT. The resulting protein is CAVQGAGRSNEKLFF.